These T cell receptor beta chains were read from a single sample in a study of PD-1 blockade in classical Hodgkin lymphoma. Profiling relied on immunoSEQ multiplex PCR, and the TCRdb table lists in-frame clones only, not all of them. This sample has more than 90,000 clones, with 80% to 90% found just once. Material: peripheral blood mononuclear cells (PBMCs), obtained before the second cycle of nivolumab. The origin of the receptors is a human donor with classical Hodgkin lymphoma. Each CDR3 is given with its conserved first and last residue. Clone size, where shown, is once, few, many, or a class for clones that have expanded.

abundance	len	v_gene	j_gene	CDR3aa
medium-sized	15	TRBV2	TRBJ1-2	CASLISAASNYGYTF
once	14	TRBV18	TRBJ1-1	CASSPPGGAAEAFF
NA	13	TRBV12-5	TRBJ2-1	CASGWEGGNEQFF
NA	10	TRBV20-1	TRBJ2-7	CSAPSDEQYF
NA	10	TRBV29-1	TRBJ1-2	CSVLDDGYTF
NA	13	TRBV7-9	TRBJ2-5	CASRSGGQAVGYF
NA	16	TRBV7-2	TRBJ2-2	CASSGWTSGKEGELFF
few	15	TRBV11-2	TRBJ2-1	CASSHGTSGFNEQFF
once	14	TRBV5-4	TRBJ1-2	CASSRGQGDDGYTF
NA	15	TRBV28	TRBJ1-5	CASRPGTASNQPQHF
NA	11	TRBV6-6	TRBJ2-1	CASSTKDEQFF
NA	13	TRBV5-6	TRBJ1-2	CASSFSGPALYTF
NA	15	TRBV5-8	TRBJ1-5	CASSLGGRENQPQHF
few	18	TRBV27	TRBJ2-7	CASSYGTSGGGSSYEQYF
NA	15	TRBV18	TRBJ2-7	CASSSNRGGVEEQYF